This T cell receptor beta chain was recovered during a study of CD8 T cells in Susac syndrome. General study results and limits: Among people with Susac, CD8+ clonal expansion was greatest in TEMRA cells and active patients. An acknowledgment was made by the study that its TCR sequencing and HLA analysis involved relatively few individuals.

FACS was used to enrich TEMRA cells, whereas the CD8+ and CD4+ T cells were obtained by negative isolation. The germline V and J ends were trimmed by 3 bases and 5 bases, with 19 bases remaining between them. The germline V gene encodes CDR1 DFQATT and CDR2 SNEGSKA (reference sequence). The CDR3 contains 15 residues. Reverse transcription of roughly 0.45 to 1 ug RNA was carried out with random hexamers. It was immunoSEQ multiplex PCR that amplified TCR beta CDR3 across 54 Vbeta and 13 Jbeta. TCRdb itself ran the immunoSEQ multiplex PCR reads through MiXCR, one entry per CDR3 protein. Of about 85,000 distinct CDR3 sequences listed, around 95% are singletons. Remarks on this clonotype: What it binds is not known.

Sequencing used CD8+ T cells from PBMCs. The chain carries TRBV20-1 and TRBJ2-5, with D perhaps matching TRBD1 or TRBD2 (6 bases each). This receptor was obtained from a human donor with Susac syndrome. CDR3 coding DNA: TGCAGTGCTAGCGGGGGCCCGGGAGTCGGGGAGACCCAGTACTTC. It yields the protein CSASGGPGVGETQYF.